This T cell receptor beta chain was obtained from a study of tumor and adjacent non-tumor tissue in lung cancer. TCRbeta libraries were built with three rounds of nested PCR, modified from ARM-PCR. MiXCR, run by TCRdb on the multiplex PCR reads, gives a single entry per CDR3 protein. Of 91,000 or so distinct CDR3 sequences listed, less than 75% were seen once; the top ten hold approximately 20%. RNA was extracted from bulk tissue without any cell sorting. Newly diagnosed lung cancer patients had thoracic surgery in China, August–November 2014, without prior chemotherapy. V was trimmed by 2 bases and J by 8 bases, leaving 16 bases between them. The CDR3 sequence is 14 residues long. The germline V gene encodes CDR1 SGHNT and CDR2 YYREEE (reference sequence). Comment on this clonotype: The antigen is unknown.

Notes on the study in general: Patients with more diverse tumor TCRs had worse survival. Top 100 clones took a larger repertoire share in normal lung. TCR diversity was significantly greater in tumor than normal lung tissue.

The chain employs TRBV5-4 and TRBJ1-1; D not resolved. This clonotype was obtained from a man aged 60 to 75 with non-small cell lung cancer. The sequenced sample was lung tumor tissue. CDR3 coding DNA: TGTGCCAGCAGCTTTCGAATGGGTTACTTCGAAGCTTTCTTT. Residues: CASSFRMGYFEAFF.